This T cell receptor beta chain was obtained from a study of T cell clones after liver transplantation. Background on the study: Until 12-24 months post-transplant, subjects got standard immunosuppression and no induction. General study results and limits: In 5 of 8 subjects, circulating graft-donor-reactive CD4 TCRbeta sequences fell significantly after transplant.

V gave up 4 bases and J gave up 6 bases; unmatched junction bases: 4. The CDR3 sequence is 13 residues long. Germline V CDR1 and CDR2: SGHTA, FQGNSA. Worth noting for this clone: No antigen is known for it.

Libraries were prepared by immunoSEQ multiplex PCR; TCRdb keeps only in-frame clonotypes and omits some of them. The data contain over 90,000 clones, roughly four fifths of them seen just once; the ten biggest clones take up roughly 3.1%. The sequencing used CD4+ T cells from blood, collected approximately 43 months after liver transplant. This chain uses TRBV7-2 with TRBJ1-2, with 8 nucleotides matching TRBD1. The TCR comes from a human patient who received a liver transplant. Some T cells here may be from the graft donor. DNA for the CDR3: TGTGCCAGCAGCTCCAGGGGGCAGGATGGCTACACCTTC. It is translated as CASSSRGQDGYTF.